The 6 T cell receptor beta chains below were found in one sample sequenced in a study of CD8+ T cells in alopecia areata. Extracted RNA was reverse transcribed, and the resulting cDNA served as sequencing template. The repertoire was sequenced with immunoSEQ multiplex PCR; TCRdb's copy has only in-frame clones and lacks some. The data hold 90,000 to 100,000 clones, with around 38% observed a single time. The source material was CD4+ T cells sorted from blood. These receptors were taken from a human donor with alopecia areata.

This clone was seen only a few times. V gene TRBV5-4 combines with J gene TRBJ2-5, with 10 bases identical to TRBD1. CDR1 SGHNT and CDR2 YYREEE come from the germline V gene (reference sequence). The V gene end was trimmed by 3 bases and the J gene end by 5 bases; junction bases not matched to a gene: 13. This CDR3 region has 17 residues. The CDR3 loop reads CASSWGTGVSHWETQYF. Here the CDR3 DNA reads TGTGCCAGCAGCTGGGGGACAGGGGTATCCCACTGGGAGACCCAGTACTTC.

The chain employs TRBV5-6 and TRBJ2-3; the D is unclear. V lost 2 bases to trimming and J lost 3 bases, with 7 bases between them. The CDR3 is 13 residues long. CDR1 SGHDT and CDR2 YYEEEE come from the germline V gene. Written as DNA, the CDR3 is TGTGCCAGCAGCTTATTACGAACAGATACGCAGTATTTT. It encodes CASSLLRTDTQYF.

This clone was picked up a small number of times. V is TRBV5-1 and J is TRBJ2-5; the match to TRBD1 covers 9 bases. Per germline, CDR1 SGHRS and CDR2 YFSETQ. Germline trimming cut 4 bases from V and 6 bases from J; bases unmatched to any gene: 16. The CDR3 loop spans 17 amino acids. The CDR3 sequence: CASSQNRGPRVEQTQYF. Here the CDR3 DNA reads TGCGCCAGCAGCCAAAACAGGGGGCCGCGAGTAGAGCAGACCCAGTACTTC.

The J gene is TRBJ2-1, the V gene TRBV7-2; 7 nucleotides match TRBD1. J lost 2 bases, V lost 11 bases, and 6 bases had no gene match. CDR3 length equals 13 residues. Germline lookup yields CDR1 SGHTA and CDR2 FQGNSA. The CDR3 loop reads CAGTGAPYNEQFF. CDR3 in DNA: TGTGCCGGCACAGGGGCCCCCTACAATGAGCAGTTCTTC. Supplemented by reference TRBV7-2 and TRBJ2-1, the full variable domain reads GAGVSQSPSNKVTEKGKDVELRCDPISGHTALYWYRQSLGQGLEFLIYFQGNSAPDKSGLPSDRFSAERTGGSVSTLTIQRTQQEDSAVYLCAGTGAPYNEQFFGPGTRLTVL.

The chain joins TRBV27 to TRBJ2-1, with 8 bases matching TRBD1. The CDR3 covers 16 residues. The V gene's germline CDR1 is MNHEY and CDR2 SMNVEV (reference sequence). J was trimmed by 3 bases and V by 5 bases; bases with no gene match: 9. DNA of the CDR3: TGTGCCAGCAGTAGACCGGACAGGGTGCTCTACAATGAGCAGTTCTTC. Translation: CASSRPDRVLYNEQFF.

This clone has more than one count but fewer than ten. The CDR3 spells CASSLAETQYF. The DNA of the CDR3 is TGTGCCAGCAGCTTAGCAGAGACCCAGTACTTC. This rearrangement joins TRBV7-9 to TRBJ2-5, with D hard to call. Looked up from germline, CDR1 is SEHNR and CDR2 is FQNEAQ (reference sequence). The CDR3 is made up of 11 amino acids. V was cut by 0 bases and J by 4 bases, with 0 bases left in between.